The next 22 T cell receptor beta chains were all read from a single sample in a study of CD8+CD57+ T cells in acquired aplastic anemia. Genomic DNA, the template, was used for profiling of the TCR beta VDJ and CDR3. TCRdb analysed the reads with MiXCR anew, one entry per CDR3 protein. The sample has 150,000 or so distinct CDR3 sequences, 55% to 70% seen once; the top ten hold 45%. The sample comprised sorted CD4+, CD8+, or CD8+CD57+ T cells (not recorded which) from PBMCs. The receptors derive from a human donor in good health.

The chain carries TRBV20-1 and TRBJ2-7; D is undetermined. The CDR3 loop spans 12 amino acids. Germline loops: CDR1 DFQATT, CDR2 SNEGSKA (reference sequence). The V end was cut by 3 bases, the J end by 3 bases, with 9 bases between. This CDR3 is CSASRQNYEQYF. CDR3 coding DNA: TGCAGTGCTAGTCGGCAGAACTACGAGCAGTACTTC.

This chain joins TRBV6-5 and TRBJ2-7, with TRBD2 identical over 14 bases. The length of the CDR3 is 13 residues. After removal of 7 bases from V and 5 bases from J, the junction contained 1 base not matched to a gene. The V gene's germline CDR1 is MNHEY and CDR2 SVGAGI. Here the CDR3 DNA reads TGTGCCAGCAAGGGACTAGCGGGAGACGAGCAGTACTTC. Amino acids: CASKGLAGDEQYF.

This chain's CDR3 is CASSLLIGGGYTF. CDR3 coding DNA: TGTGCCAGCAGCTTATTAATAGGGGGTGGCTACACCTTC. V gene TRBV7-8 combines with J gene TRBJ1-2; D is perhaps TRBD1 (6 bases). V was clipped by 2 bases and J by 7 bases, with 11 bases between them. CDR1 SGHVS and CDR2 FQNEAQ come from the germline V gene. The CDR3 runs to 13 residues.

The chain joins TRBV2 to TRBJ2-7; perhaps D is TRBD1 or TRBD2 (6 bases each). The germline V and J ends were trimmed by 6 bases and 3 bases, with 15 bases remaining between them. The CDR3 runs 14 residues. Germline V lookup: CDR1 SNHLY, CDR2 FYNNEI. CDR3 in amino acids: CASRVEGGNYEQYF. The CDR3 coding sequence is TGTGCCAGCAGGGTTGAGGGGGGAAACTACGAGCAGTACTTC.

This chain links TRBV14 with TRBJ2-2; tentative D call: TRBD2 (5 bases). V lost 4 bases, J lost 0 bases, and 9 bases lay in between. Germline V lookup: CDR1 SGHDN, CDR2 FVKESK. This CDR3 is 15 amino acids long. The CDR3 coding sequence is TGTGCCAGCAGCCCCGGGGTTGCGAACACCGGGGAGCTGTTTTTT. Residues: CASSPGVANTGELFF.

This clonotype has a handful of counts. This CDR3 is CSASGWAYEQYF. The CDR3 region has the DNA TGCAGTGCTAGCGGGTGGGCCTACGAGCAGTACTTC. The chain is built from TRBV20-1 and TRBJ2-7; D gene unclear. This CDR3 is 12 amino acids long. Germline assignment: CDR1 DFQATT and CDR2 SNEGSKA (reference sequence). Trimming removed 3 bases at V and 2 bases at J, with 8 bases between.

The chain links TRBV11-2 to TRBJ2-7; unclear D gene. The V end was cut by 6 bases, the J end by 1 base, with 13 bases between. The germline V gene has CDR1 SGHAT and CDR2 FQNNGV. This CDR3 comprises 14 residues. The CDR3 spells CASSSPVVSYEQYF. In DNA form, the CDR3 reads TGTGCCAGCAGTTCACCCGTGGTGTCCTACGAGCAGTACTTC.

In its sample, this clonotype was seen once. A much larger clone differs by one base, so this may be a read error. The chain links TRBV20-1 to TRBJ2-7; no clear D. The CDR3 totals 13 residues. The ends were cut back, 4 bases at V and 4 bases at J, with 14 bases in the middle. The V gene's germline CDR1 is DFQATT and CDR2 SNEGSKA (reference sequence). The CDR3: CSAMDREDYEQYF. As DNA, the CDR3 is TGCAGTGCTATGGACCGCGAGGATTACGAGCAGTACTTC.

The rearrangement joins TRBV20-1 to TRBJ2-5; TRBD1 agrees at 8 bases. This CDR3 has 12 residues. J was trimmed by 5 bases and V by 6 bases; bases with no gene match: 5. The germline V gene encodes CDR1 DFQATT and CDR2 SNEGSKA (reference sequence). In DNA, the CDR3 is TGCAGTGCCTCCAGGGGGCGGGAGACCCAGTACTTC. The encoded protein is CSASRGRETQYF.

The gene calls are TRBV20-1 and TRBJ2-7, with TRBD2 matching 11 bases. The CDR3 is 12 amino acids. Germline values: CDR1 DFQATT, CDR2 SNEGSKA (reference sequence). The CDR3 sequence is CNITSGSNEQYF. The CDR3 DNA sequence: TGCAATATTACTAGCGGGAGCAACGAGCAGTACTTC.

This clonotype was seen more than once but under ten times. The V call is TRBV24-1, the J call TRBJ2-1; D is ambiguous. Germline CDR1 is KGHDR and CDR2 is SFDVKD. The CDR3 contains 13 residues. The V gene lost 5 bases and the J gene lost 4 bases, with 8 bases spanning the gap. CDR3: CATSGGRYNEQFF. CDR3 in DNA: TGTGCCACCAGTGGGGGAAGGTACAATGAGCAGTTCTTC.

This chain's CDR3 is CASSTKEGDRVGGYTF. DNA of the CDR3: TGCGCCAGCAGCACCAAAGAGGGAGACAGGGTGGGAGGCTACACCTTC. The rearrangement links TRBV10-1 to TRBJ1-2; 7 bases match TRBD1. CDR1 and CDR2 from the germline V gene are WNHNN and SYGVQD (reference sequence). The CDR3 spans 16 residues. Unmatched junction bases numbered 18, after V lost 6 bases and J lost 8 bases.

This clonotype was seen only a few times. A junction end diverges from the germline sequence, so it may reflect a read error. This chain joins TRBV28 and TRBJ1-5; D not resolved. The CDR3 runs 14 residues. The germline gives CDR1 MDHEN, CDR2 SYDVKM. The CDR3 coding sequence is TGTGCCAGCAGTTCCAGCTTTAACAATCGGCCCCAGCATTTT. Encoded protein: CASSSSFNNRPQHF.

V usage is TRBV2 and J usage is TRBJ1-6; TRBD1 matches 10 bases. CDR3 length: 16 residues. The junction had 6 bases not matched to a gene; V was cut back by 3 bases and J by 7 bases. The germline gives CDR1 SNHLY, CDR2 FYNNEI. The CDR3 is CASSDGTGDRNSPLHF. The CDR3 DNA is TGTGCCAGCAGTGATGGGACAGGGGATAGAAATTCACCCCTCCACTTT.

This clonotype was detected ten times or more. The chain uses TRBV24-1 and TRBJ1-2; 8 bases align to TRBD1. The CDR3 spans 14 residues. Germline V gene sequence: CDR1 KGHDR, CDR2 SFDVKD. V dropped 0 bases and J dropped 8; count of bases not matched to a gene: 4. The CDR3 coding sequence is TGTGCCACCAGTGATTTGCAGTCAGGGGGCGGCTACACCTTC. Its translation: CATSDLQSGGGYTF.

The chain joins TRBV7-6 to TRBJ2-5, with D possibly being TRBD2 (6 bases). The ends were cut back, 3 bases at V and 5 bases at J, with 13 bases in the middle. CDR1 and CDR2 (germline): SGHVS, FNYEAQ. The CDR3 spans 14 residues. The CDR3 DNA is TGTGCCAGCAGCTTTTTAGCGGAGGGGGAGACCCAGTACTTC. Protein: CASSFLAEGETQYF.

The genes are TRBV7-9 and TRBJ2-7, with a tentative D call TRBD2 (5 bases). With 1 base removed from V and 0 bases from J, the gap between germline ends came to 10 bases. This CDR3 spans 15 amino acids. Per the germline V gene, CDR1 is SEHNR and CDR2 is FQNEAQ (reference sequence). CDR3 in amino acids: CASSLGPGSSYEQYF. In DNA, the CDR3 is TGTGCCAGCAGCTTAGGACCGGGATCCTCCTACGAGCAGTACTTC.

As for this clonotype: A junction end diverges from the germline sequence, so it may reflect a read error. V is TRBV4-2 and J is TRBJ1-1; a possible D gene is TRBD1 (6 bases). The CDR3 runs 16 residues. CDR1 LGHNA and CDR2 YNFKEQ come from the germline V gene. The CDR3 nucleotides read TGTGCCAGCAGCCAAGATTTGGAGGGGGAGGACCCTGAAGCTCTCTTT. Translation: CASSQDLEGEDPEALF.

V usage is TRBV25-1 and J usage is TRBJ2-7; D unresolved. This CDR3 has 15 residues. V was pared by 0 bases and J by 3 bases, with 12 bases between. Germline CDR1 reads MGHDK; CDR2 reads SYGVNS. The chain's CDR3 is CASSEYGNGDYEQYF. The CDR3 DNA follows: TGTGCCAGCAGTGAATATGGTAACGGCGACTACGAGCAGTACTTC.

CDR3 amino acids: CASSLESSSPHEQYF. DNA of the CDR3: TGTGCCAGCAGCTTGGAATCTAGCTCCCCTCACGAGCAGTACTTC. The chain has TRBV5-4 and TRBJ2-7; TRBD2 is a possible D gene (5 bases). V gave up 0 bases and J gave up 5 bases, with 15 bases separating them. CDR1 is SGHNT, CDR2 YYREEE, per germline (reference sequence). The CDR3 is made up of 15 amino acids.

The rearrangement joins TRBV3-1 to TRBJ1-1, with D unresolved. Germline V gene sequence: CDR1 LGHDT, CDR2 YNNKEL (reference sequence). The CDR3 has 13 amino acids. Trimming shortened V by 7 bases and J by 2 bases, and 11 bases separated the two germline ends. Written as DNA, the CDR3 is TGTGCCAGCAACGCCGCCGGCAACACTGAAGCTTTCTTT. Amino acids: CASNAAGNTEAFF.

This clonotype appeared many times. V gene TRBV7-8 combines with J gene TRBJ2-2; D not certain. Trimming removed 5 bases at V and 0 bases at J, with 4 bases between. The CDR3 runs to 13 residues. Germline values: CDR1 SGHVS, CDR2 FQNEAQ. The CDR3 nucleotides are TGTGCCAGCAGCCATCCGAACACCGGGGAGCTGTTTTTT. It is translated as CASSHPNTGELFF.